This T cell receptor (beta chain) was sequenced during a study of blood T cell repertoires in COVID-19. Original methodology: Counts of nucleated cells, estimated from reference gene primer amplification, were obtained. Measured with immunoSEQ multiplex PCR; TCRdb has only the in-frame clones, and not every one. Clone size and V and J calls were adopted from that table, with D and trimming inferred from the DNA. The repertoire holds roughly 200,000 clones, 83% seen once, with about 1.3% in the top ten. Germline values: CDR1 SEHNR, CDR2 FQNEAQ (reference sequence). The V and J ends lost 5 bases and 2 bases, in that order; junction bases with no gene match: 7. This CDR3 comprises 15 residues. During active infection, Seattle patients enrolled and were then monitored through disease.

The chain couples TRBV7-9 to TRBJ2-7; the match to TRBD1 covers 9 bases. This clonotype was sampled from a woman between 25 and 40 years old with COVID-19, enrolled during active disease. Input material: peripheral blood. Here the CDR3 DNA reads TGTGCCAGCAGCCACCCCCGGGACAGGGCCTACGAGCAGTACTTC. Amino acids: CASSHPRDRAYEQYF.